The following is a T cell receptor (beta chain) sequence with its context. These data are taken from a study of T cell responses to AZD1222 COVID-19 vaccine. The CDR3 sequence is 13 residues long. Germline CDR1 LGHDT, CDR2 YNNKEL (reference sequence). V shed 6 bases and J shed 9 bases, with 15 bases lying between them. Profiled with immunoSEQ multiplex PCR; TCRdb holds only in-frame clones, not every one. The sample lists 150,000 or so clones; approximately 84% were seen once. This clonotype was sampled from an adult in good health. The V call is TRBV3-1 (or the pseudogene TRBV3-2), the J call TRBJ2-1; no clear D gene. This sample comprised peripheral blood, obtained on day 0 of AZD1222 vaccination. CDR3 nucleotide sequence: TGTGCCAGCAGTCCAAGAACCCAGAGTGAGCAGTTCTTC. It specifies CASSPRTQSEQFF.